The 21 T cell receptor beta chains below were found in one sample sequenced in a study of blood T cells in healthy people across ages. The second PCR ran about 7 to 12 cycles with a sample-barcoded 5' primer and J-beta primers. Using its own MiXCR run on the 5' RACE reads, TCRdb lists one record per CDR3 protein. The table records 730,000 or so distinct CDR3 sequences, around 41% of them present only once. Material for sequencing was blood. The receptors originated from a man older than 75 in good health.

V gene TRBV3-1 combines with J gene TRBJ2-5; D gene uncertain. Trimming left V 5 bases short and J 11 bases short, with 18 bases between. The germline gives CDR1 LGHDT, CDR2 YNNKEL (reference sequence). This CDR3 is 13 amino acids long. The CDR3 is CASSKKGPNEQYF. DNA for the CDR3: TGTGCCAGCAGCAAAAAGGGTCCTAATGAGCAGTACTTC.

The CDR3 DNA is TGTGCCAGCAGTCTGACAAGGCCCTCTGGGGCCAACGTCCTGACTTTC. It codes for CASSLTRPSGANVLTF. The chain combines TRBV21-1 with TRBJ2-6. TRBV21-1 is marked as a pseudogene. This CDR3 comprises 16 residues.

The CDR3, as DNA: TGTGCCAGCAGCTTAGCACTAGCGGGGTCTCAGGGCGAGCAGTACTTC. It encodes CASSLALAGSQGEQYF. The chain has TRBV7-2 and TRBJ2-7, with 10 bases matching TRBD2. CDR1 is SGHTA and CDR2 is FQGNSA in the germline V gene. J lost 6 bases, V lost 0 bases, and 8 bases had no gene match. The CDR3 is 16 residues long.

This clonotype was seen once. The CDR3 region is CASSPSSGSNQPQHF. CDR3 DNA sequence: TGTGCCAGCTCACCGTCTTCCGGCAGCAATCAGCCCCAGCATTTT. This chain links TRBV18 with TRBJ1-5; no clear D gene. Germline CDR1 is KGHSH and CDR2 is LQKENI. The ends were cut back, 3 bases at V and 1 base at J, with 10 bases in the middle. The CDR3 runs to 15 residues.

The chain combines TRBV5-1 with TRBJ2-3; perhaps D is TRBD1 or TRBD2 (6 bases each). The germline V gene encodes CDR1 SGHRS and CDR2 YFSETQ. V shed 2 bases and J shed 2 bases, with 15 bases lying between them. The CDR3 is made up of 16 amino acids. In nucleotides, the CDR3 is TGCGCCAGCAGCTTAACAGGGACTGGTGACACAGATACGCAGTATTTT. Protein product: CASSLTGTGDTDTQYF.

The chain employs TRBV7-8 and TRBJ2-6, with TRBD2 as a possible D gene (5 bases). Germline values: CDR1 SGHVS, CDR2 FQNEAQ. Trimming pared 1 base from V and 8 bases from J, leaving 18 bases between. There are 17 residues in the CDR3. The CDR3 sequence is CASSLEGRPLGTNVLTF. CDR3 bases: TGTGCCAGCAGCTTAGAGGGCCGTCCGCTCGGGACCAACGTCCTGACTTTC.

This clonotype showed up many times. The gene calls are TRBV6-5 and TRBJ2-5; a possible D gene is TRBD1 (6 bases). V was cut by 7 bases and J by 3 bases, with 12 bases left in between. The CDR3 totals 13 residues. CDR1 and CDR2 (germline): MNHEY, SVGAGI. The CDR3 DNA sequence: TGTGCCAGCACCGGGACATCCAAAGAGACCCAGTACTTC. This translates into CASTGTSKETQYF.

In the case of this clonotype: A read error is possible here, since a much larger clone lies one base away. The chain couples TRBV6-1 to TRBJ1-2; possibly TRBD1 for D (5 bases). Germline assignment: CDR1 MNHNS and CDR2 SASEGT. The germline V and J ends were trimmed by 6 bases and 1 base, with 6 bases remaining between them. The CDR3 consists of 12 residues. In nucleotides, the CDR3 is TGTGCCAGCAGGGACAATAACTATGGCTACACCTTC. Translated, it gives CASRDNNYGYTF.

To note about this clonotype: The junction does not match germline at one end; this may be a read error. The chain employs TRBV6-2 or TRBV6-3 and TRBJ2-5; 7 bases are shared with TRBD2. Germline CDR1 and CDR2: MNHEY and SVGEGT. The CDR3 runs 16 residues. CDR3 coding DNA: TGTGCCAACAGTTACCCAGCGGGGAAGTATCAAGAGACCCAGTACTTC. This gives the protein CANSYPAGKYQETQYF.

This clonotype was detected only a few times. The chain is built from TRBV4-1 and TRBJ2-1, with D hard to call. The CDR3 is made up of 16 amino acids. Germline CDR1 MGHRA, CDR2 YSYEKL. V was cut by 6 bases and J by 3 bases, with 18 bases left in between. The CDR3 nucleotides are TGCGCCAGCAGGCGGACGCCGGAAAATTACTACAATGAGCAGTTCTTC. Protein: CASRRTPENYYNEQFF.

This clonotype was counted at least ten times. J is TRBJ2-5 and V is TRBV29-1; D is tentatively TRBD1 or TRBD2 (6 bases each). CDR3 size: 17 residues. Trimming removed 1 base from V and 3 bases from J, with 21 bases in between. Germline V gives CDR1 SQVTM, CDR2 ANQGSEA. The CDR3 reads CSVEGGGRPINKETQYF. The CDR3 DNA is TGCAGCGTTGAAGGAGGGGGGCGTCCAATAAATAAAGAGACCCAGTACTTC.

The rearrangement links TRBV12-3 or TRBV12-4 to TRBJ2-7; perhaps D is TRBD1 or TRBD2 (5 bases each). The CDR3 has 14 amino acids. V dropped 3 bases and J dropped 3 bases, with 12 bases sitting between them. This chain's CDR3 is CASSLGPTLYEQYF. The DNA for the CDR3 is TGTGCCAGCAGTTTGGGACCAACGCTCTACGAGCAGTACTTC.

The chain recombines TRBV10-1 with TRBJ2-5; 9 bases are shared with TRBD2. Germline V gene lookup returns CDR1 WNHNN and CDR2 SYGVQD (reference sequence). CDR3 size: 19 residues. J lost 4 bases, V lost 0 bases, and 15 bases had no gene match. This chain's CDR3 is CASSESSWSGGLKRETQYF. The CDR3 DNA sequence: TGCGCCAGCAGTGAGTCGAGTTGGAGCGGGGGGCTCAAGAGAGAGACCCAGTACTTC.

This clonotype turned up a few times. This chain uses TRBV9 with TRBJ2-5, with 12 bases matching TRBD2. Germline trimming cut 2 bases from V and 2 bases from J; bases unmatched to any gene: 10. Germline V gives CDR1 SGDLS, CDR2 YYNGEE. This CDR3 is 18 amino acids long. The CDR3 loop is CASSVGSSGRGLQETQYF. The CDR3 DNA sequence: TGTGCCAGCAGCGTTGGTTCTAGCGGGAGGGGGCTTCAAGAGACCCAGTACTTC.

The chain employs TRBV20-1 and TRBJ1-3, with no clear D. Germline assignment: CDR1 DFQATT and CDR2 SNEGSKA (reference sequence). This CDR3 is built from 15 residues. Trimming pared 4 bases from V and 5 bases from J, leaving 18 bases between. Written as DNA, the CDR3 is TGCAGTGCTACCTCCGCGGGCATTAATAGAAACACCATATATTTT. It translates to CSATSAGINRNTIYF.

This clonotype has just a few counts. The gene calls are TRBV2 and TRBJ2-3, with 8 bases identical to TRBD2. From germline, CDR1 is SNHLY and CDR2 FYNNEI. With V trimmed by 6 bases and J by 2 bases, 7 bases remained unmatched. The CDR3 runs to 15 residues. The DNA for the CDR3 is TGTGCCAGCAGCGCAACTAGCGGACCCACAGATACGCAGTATTTT. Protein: CASSATSGPTDTQYF.

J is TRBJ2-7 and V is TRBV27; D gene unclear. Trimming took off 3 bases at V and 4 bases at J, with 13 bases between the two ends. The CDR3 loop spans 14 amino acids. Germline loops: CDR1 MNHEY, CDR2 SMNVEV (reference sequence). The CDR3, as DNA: TGTGCCAGCAGTTTTATTTCAAACCTTTACGAGCAGTACTTC. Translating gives CASSFISNLYEQYF.

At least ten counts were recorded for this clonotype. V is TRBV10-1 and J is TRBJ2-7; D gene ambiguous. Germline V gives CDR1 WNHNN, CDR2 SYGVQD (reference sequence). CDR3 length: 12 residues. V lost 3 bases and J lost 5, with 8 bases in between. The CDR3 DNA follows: TGCGCCAGCAGTGATGGGGTCGACGAGCAGTACTTC. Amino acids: CASSDGVDEQYF.

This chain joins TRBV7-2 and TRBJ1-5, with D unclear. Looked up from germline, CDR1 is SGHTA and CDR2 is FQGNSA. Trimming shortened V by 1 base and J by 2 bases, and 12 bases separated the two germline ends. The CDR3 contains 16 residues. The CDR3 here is CASSLGVGVGNQPQHF. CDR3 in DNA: TGTGCCAGCAGCTTAGGGGTGGGAGTGGGCAATCAGCCCCAGCATTTT.

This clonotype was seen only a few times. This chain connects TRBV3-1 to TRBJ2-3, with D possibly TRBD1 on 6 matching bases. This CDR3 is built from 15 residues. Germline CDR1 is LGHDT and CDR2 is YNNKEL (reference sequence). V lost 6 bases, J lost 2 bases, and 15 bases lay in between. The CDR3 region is CASSPNHRATDTQYF. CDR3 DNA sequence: TGTGCCAGCAGTCCAAACCACAGGGCCACAGATACGCAGTATTTT.

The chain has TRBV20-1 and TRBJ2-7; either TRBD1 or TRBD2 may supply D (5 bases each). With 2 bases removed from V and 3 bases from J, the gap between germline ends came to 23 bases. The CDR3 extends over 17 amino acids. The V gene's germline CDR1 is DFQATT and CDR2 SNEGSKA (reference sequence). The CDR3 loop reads CSARSQPGASAVYEQYF. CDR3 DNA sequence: TGCAGTGCTAGATCTCAGCCCGGGGCCTCGGCCGTCTACGAGCAGTACTTC.